This paragraph reports one TCR beta chain. Antigen specificity is unknown. The source of the sample is a study of cytomegalovirus exposure and HLA in healthy donors. The PCR was carried out with 60 Vbeta primers and 13 Jbeta primers. Measured with immunoSEQ multiplex PCR; TCRdb has only the in-frame clones, and not every one. The sample consists of fewer than 110,000 clones, approximately 85% of them appearing once. Between the trimmed V and J ends, which lost 5 bases and 2 bases, there was a span of 13 bases. CDR3 length: 14 amino acids. Germline V gene sequence: CDR1 MNHEY, CDR2 SVGAGI. Regarding the study as a whole: Highly shared variants forming one cluster were likely a sequencing artifact. Further analysis was carried out later, and it showed several of the most significant clusters appearing linked to common viral pathogens. Most TCR sequences showed up rarely, but some public TCRs showed up in many donors. Owing to their indistinguishability, certain V segments, notably TRBV6-2 and TRBV6-3, were excluded.

The TCR was taken from a man younger than 40 in good health and CMV-seronegative. The sample consisted of PBMCs. The chain has TRBV6-5 and TRBJ2-7; TRBD1 might be the D (6 bases). The CDR3 bases are TGTGCCAGCAGTCCTAGGACAGAGGCCTACGAGCAGTACTTC. Its translation is CASSPRTEAYEQYF.